Following are 27 T cell receptor beta chains from one sample sequenced in a study of T cells after yellow fever vaccination. TCRdb fed the 5' RACE reads into MiXCR, producing one record per CDR3 protein. The data contain hundreds of thousands of distinct CDR3 sequences, about 13% of them seen just once; the ten biggest clones take up over 11%. This specimen was PBMCs, taken on the day of the yellow fever booster vaccination. These TCRs come from a man under 40 who received the YFV17D yellow fever vaccine.

CDR3: CSVATRLAGNNEQFF. In DNA, the CDR3 is TGCAGCGTGGCAACCCGACTAGCGGGGAACAATGAGCAGTTCTTC. The V and J genes are TRBV29-1 and TRBJ2-1; 11 bases match TRBD2. J lost 5 bases, V lost 6 bases, and 9 bases had no gene match. Germline lookup yields CDR1 SQVTM and CDR2 ANQGSEA. The length of the CDR3 is 15 residues.

This chain joins TRBV20-1 and TRBJ2-5; D gene uncertain. CDR1 and CDR2 from the germline V gene are DFQATT and SNEGSKA (reference sequence). The V end was cut by 2 bases, the J end by 5 bases, with 9 bases between. The length of the CDR3 is 12 residues. CDR3 residues: CSARREFETQYF. The CDR3 coding sequence is TGCAGTGCTAGACGAGAGTTTGAGACCCAGTACTTC.

This clonotype was counted once. V and J are TRBV20-1 and TRBJ1-5; D unclear. Trimming shortened V by 0 bases and J by 2 bases, and 8 bases separated the two germline ends. Per the germline V gene, CDR1 is DFQATT and CDR2 is SNEGSKA (reference sequence). This CDR3 contains 14 residues. Here the CDR3 DNA reads TGCAGTGCTAGAGACGGGCAGGGCAATCAGCCCCAGCATTTT. It encodes CSARDGQGNQPQHF.

This chain uses TRBV28 with TRBJ2-7; possibly TRBD1 for D (5 bases). The CDR3 contains 14 residues. Per the germline V gene, CDR1 is MDHEN and CDR2 is SYDVKM. Trimming removed 8 bases at V and 2 bases at J, with 16 bases between. The CDR3 bases are TGTGCCAGCCGCCTGCAGGGCAGACCCTACGAGCAGTACTTC. Amino acids: CASRLQGRPYEQYF.

The chain links TRBV14 to TRBJ2-1, with 10 nucleotides matching TRBD1. V lost 0 bases to trimming and J lost 1 base; unmatched junction nucleotides: 9. This CDR3 spans 19 amino acids. The germline CDR1 and CDR2 sequences are SGHDN and FVKESK. The DNA of the CDR3 is TGTGCCAGCAGCCAAGACGACAGGGGGCGCTTGATTTCCTACAATGAGCAGTTCTTC. Encoded protein: CASSQDDRGRLISYNEQFF. Using reference TRBV14 and TRBJ2-1 for the parts outside the CDR3, the full variable domain is EAGVTQFPSHSVIEKGQTVTLRCDPISGHDNLYWYRRVMGKEIKFLLHFVKESKQDESGMPNNRFLAERTGGTYSTLKVQPAELEDSGVYFCASSQDDRGRLISYNEQFFGPGTRLTVL.

In this sample, this clonotype turned up a few times. The chain is built from TRBV6-2 or TRBV6-3 and TRBJ2-7; D unresolved. Germline values: CDR1 MNHEY, CDR2 SVGEGT. CDR3 length: 14 residues. Trimming cost V 0 bases and J 5 bases, with 11 bases left between them. The CDR3 DNA is TGTGCCAGCAGTTACTCGCAGTGGATCAACGAGCAGTACTTC. Translation gives CASSYSQWINEQYF.

This clonotype appeared a few times. This sequence joins TRBV5-4 and TRBJ2-3, with D perhaps TRBD2 (6 bases). This CDR3 has 17 amino acids. Germline lookup yields CDR1 SGHNT and CDR2 YYREEE (reference sequence). Trimming stripped 4 bases from V and 3 bases from J, with 21 bases between. The CDR3 spells CASSKPGLSFGTDTQYF. The CDR3 nucleotides are TGTGCCAGCAGCAAGCCGGGACTCTCTTTTGGGACAGATACGCAGTATTTT. Complete variable domain (other parts from reference TRBV5-4 and TRBJ2-3): ETGVTQSPTHLIKTRGQQVTLRCSSQSGHNTVSWYQQALGQGPQFIFQYYREEENGRGNFPPRFSGLQFPNYSSELNVNALELDDSALYLCASSKPGLSFGTDTQYFGPGTRLTVL.

The chain is built from TRBV6-2 or TRBV6-3 and TRBJ2-5; D possibly corresponds to TRBD2 (7 bases). Trimming took 10 bases from V and 5 from J, leaving 23 bases between them. Germline CDR1 reads MNHEY; CDR2 reads SVGEGT. The CDR3 covers 15 residues. In nucleotides, the CDR3 is TGTGCCATCAACAGGGCGGGAGAGTCTTGGGAGACCCAGTACTTC. Translated: CAINRAGESWETQYF.

The CDR3 nucleotides read TGCAGTGCTAGAGATTCCTCAACAGGAGGGGGGGGGGAGCTGTTTTTT. Protein sequence: CSARDSSTGGGGELFF. The V gene is TRBV20-1, the J gene TRBJ2-2, with D possibly being TRBD1 or TRBD2 (6 bases each). Germline assignment: CDR1 DFQATT and CDR2 SNEGSKA (reference sequence). This CDR3 has 16 amino acids. Trimming took 0 bases from V and 8 from J, leaving 19 bases between them.

The J gene is TRBJ2-7, the V gene TRBV11-1, with TRBD1 matching 11 bases. J gave up 1 base and V 5 bases, and 16 bases lay outside the gene matches. This CDR3 contains 19 residues. Germline lookup yields CDR1 SGHAT and CDR2 FQDESV (reference sequence). CDR3 sequence: CASSRLGGGGTGGSYEQYF. The CDR3 DNA sequence: TGTGCCAGCAGCCGACTTGGGGGAGGGGGGACAGGGGGTTCCTACGAGCAGTACTTC.

The DNA of the CDR3 is TGTGCCAGCAGTTTTGGGGGGCAGGAGGAGCTGTTTTTT. This sequence encodes CASSFGGQEELFF. V gene TRBV12-3 or TRBV12-4 combines with J gene TRBJ2-2; D could derive from TRBD1 or TRBD2 (6 bases each). The V end was cut by 3 bases, the J end by 10 bases, with 12 bases between. The CDR3 spans 13 residues.

The V call is TRBV29-1, the J call TRBJ2-7, with no clear D. There are 9 residues in the CDR3. Per germline, CDR1 SQVTM and CDR2 ANQGSEA. Trimming removed 8 bases at V and 4 bases at J, with 6 bases between. CDR3 sequence reads: CSKAYEQYF. CDR3 DNA sequence: TGCAGCAAGGCTTACGAGCAGTACTTC.

J is TRBJ1-2 and V is TRBV5-6; TRBD1 might be the D (5 bases). CDR3 length: 15 amino acids. V gave up 4 bases and J gave up 3 bases, with 16 bases separating them. The germline gives CDR1 SGHDT, CDR2 YYEEEE. This chain's CDR3 is CASSPGRDFYYGYTF. In DNA form, the CDR3 reads TGTGCCAGCAGCCCGGGCCGGGACTTTTACTATGGCTACACCTTC.

The rearrangement links TRBV20-1 to TRBJ2-5, with TRBD2 matching over 11 bases. The CDR3 spans 17 residues. CDR1 is DFQATT, CDR2 SNEGSKA, per germline (reference sequence). The V segment lost 3 bases and the J segment 1 base; nucleotides outside the gene matches: 10. CDR3 coding DNA: TGCAGTGCTAGTCTTCTGGGGACTAGCGGATTCCAAGAGACCCAGTACTTC. The encoded protein is CSASLLGTSGFQETQYF.

This clonotype was seen many times. The chain combines TRBV12-3 or TRBV12-4 with TRBJ2-7; D gene ambiguous. The CDR3 is 12 amino acids. V lost 6 bases and J 0 bases, leaving 6 bases between the germline ends. In DNA, the CDR3 is TGTGCCAGCAGCCGCAGCTCCTACGAGCAGTACTTC. It codes for CASSRSSYEQYF.

There are a few counts of this clonotype. V usage is TRBV19 and J usage is TRBJ2-7; D not certain. Trimming stripped 5 bases from V and 3 bases from J, with 8 bases between. The V gene's germline CDR1 is LNHDA and CDR2 SQIVND (reference sequence). CDR3 size: 12 residues. The CDR3 loop reads CASSRHFYEQYF. CDR3 nucleotide sequence: TGTGCCAGTAGTCGTCATTTCTACGAGCAGTACTTC.

This clonotype appeared a few times. The gene calls are TRBV7-8 and TRBJ2-7, with TRBD1 matching over 10 bases. This CDR3 spans 14 amino acids. With V trimmed by 6 bases and J by 4 bases, 6 bases remained unmatched. Germline CDR1 is SGHVS and CDR2 is FQNEAQ. CDR3 sequence: CASRGTGEWYEQYF. As DNA, the CDR3 is TGTGCCAGCAGGGGGACAGGGGAGTGGTACGAGCAGTACTTC.

The V call is TRBV14, the J call TRBJ2-2; D may match TRBD1 or TRBD2 (6 bases each). Germline values: CDR1 SGHDN, CDR2 FVKESK. The V gene lost 4 bases and the J gene lost 3 bases, with 12 bases spanning the gap. The CDR3 runs to 15 residues. DNA for the CDR3: TGTGCCAGCAGCCGAGGGGGACTTTACACCGGGGAGCTGTTTTTT. Translation gives CASSRGGLYTGELFF. Full variable domain (remainder filled in from reference TRBV14 and TRBJ2-2): EAGVTQFPSHSVIEKGQTVTLRCDPISGHDNLYWYRRVMGKEIKFLLHFVKESKQDESGMPNNRFLAERTGGTYSTLKVQPAELEDSGVYFCASSRGGLYTGELFFGEGSRLTVL.

This clonotype was observed many times. The chain recombines TRBV7-2 with TRBJ2-7, with D perhaps assigned TRBD1 or TRBD2 (5 bases each). CDR3 length equals 14 residues. V dropped 7 bases and J dropped 1 base, with 14 bases sitting between them. The germline gives CDR1 SGHTA, CDR2 FQGNSA. The CDR3 sequence: CASTSGTGSYEQYF. The CDR3 coding sequence is TGTGCCAGCACCTCCGGGACGGGATCCTACGAGCAGTACTTC.

This clonotype was seen a few times. The chain carries TRBV7-2 and TRBJ2-1, with 15 nucleotides matching TRBD2. The germline V gene encodes CDR1 SGHTA and CDR2 FQGNSA. This CDR3 has 16 residues. Trimming took 3 bases from V and 9 from J; bases not matched to a gene: 6. The chain's CDR3 is CASSFGLAGGPGEQFF. CDR3 sequence (DNA): TGTGCCAGCAGCTTCGGACTAGCGGGAGGGCCGGGTGAGCAGTTCTTC. Supplemented by reference TRBV7-2 and TRBJ2-1, the full variable domain reads GAGVSQSPSNKVTEKGKDVELRCDPISGHTALYWYRQSLGQGLEFLIYFQGNSAPDKSGLPSDRFSAERTGGSVSTLTIQRTQQEDSAVYLCASSFGLAGGPGEQFFGPGTRLTVL.

This clonotype was detected a few times. The chain couples TRBV7-2 to TRBJ2-3; D may correspond to TRBD1 or TRBD2 (5 bases each). The CDR3 sequence is 14 residues long. In germline, CDR1 is SGHTA, CDR2 FQGNSA. V shed 2 bases and J shed 2 bases, with 8 bases lying between them. Here the CDR3 reads CASSLRGPTDTQYF. The CDR3 DNA sequence: TGTGCCAGCAGCTTAAGGGGACCCACAGATACGCAGTATTTT.

On this clonotype: One end of the junction does not line up with germline, which may come from a read error. The gene calls are TRBV20-1 and TRBJ2-3, with a tentative D call TRBD2 (7 bases). The CDR3 consists of 14 residues. Germline assignment: CDR1 DFQATT and CDR2 SNEGSKA (reference sequence). The CDR3 sequence: CSARSGGHTDTQYF. CDR3 DNA: TGCAGCGCTAGATCGGGGGGCCACACAGATACGCAGTATTTT.

The chain has TRBV5-4 and TRBJ2-7; D is possibly TRBD1 (6 bases). CDR3 size: 15 residues. The germline V gene has CDR1 SGHNT and CDR2 YYREEE (reference sequence). V gave up 4 bases and J gave up 9 bases, with 23 bases separating them. DNA of the CDR3: TGTGCCAGCAGCCCTAGGACAGACACTGCTGGGCGGCAGTACTTC. The encoded protein is CASSPRTDTAGRQYF.

This rearrangement joins TRBV7-2 to TRBJ2-5; D could derive from TRBD1 or TRBD2 (5 bases each). The CDR3 covers 15 residues. Germline values: CDR1 SGHTA, CDR2 FQGNSA. V was trimmed by 3 bases and J by 5 bases, leaving 16 bases between them. CDR3 region: CASSFVGASRETQYF. CDR3 DNA: TGTGCCAGCAGCTTCGTAGGGGCTAGCCGGGAGACCCAGTACTTC.

This clonotype turned up a few times. The V and J genes are TRBV27 and TRBJ2-2, with D perhaps TRBD2 (5 bases). The ends were cut back, 1 base at V and 2 bases at J, with 14 bases in the middle. The CDR3 has 17 amino acids. Germline V gives CDR1 MNHEY, CDR2 SMNVEV (reference sequence). Here the CDR3 reads CASSLFTGMGNTGELFF. The CDR3 DNA is TGTGCCAGCAGTTTATTTACGGGGATGGGTAACACCGGGGAGCTGTTTTTT.

The sample holds a few counts of this clonotype. The rearrangement uses TRBV29-1 and TRBJ2-7; TRBD2 might be the D (5 bases). CDR1 SQVTM and CDR2 ANQGSEA come from the germline V gene. The CDR3 has 13 residues. V lost 7 bases and J 0 bases, leaving 13 bases between the germline ends. DNA of the CDR3: TGCAGCGCCGGACTGTCGAGCTCCTACGAGCAGTACTTC. Its protein is CSAGLSSSYEQYF.

This clonotype was seen more than once but under ten times. The V and J genes are TRBV2 and TRBJ1-6; 8 nucleotides align to TRBD1. Germline CDR1 is SNHLY and CDR2 is FYNNEI. Losses at the gene ends were 5 bases for V and 10 bases for J; bases not matched to a gene: 7. This CDR3 region has 14 residues. CDR3 residues: CASSPTGGGSPLHF. In nucleotides, the CDR3 is TGTGCCAGCAGTCCTACAGGGGGGGGCTCACCCCTCCACTTT.